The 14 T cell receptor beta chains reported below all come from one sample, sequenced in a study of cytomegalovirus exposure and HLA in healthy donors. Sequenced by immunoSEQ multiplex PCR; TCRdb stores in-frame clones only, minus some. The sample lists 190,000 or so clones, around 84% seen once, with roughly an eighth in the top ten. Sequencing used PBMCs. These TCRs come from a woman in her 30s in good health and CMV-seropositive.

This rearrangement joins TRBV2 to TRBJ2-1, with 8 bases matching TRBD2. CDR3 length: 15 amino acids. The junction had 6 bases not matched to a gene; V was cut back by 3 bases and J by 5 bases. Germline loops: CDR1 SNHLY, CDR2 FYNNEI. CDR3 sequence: CASSEARLANNEQFF. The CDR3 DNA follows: TGTGCCAGCAGTGAGGCGAGACTAGCGAACAATGAGCAGTTCTTC.

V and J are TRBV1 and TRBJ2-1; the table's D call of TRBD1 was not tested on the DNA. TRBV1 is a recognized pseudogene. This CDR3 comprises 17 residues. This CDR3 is CTSSPICPGQDYNEQFF. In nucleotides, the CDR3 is TGCACCAGCAGCCCGATTTGTCCGGGACAAGACTACAATGAGCAGTTCTTC.

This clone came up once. Here the CDR3 reads CATKDRADEAFF. CDR3 DNA sequence: TGTGCCACCAAGGACAGAGCTGACGAAGCTTTCTTT. This sequence joins TRBV19 and TRBJ1-1; TRBD1 might be the D (6 bases). Germline V gives CDR1 LNHDA, CDR2 SQIVND (reference sequence). The CDR3 has 12 amino acids. V was clipped by 10 bases and J by 8 bases, with 17 bases between them.

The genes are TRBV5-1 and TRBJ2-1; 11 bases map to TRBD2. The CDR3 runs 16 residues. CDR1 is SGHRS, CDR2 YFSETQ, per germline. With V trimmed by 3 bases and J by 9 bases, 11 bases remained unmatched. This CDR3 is CASSSGLAGSGGEQFF. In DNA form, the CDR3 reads TGCGCCAGCAGCTCCGGACTAGCGGGTAGTGGAGGTGAGCAGTTCTTC.

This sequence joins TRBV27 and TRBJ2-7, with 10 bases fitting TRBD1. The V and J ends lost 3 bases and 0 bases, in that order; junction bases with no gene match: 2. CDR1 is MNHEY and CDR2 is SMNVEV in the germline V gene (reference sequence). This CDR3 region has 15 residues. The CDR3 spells CASSLGQGYSYEQYF. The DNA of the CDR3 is TGTGCCAGCAGTTTGGGACAGGGGTACTCCTACGAGCAGTACTTC.

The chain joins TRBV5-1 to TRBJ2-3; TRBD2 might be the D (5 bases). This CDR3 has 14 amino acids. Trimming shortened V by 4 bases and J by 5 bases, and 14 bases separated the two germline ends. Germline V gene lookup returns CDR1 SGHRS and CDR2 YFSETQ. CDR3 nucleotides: TGCGCCAGCAGCACACTAGGAGGAGGAGATACGCAGTATTTT. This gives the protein CASSTLGGGDTQYF. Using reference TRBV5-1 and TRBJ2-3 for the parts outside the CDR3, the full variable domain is KAGVTQTPRYLIKTRGQQVTLSCSPISGHRSVSWYQQTPGQGLQFLFEYFSETQRNKGNFPGRFSGRQFSNSRSEMNVSTLELGDSALYLCASSTLGGGDTQYFGPGTRLTVL.

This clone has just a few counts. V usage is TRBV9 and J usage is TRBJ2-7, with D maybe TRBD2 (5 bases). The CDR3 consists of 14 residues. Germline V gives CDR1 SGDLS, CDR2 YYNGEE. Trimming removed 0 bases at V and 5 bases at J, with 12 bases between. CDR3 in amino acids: CASSVDSGLDEQYF. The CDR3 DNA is TGTGCCAGCAGCGTAGACAGCGGTCTGGACGAGCAGTACTTC.

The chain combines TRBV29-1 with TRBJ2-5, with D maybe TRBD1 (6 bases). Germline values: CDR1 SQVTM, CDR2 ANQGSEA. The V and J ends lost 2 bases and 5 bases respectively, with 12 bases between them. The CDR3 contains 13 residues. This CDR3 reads CSVEIQGVETQYF. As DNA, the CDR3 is TGCAGCGTTGAAATACAGGGTGTGGAGACCCAGTACTTC.

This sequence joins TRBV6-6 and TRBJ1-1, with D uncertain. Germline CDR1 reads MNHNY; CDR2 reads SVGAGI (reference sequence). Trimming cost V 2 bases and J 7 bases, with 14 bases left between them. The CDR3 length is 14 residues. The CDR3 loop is CASSYPNSGGEAFF. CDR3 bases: TGTGCCAGCAGTTACCCGAATTCCGGCGGTGAAGCTTTCTTT.

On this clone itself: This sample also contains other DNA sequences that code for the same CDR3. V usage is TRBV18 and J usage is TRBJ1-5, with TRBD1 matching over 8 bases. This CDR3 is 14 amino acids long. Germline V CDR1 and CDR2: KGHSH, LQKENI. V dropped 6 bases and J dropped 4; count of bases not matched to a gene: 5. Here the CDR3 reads CASSPDRANQPQHF. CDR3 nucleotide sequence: TGTGCCAGCTCGCCGGACAGGGCGAATCAGCCCCAGCATTTT. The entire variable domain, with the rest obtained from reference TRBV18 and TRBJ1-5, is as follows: NAGVMQNPRHLVRRRGQEARLRCSPMKGHSHVYWYRQLPEEGLKFMVYLQKENIIDESGMPKERFSAEFPKEGPSILRIQQVVRGDSAAYFCASSPDRANQPQHFGDGTRLSIL.

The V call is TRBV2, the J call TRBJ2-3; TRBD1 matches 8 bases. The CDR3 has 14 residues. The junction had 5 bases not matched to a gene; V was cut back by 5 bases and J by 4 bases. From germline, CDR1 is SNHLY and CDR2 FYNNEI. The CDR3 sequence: CASSYGQGPDTQYF. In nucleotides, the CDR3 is TGTGCCAGCAGTTACGGACAGGGACCAGATACGCAGTATTTT.

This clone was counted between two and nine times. For the CDR3, the DNA is TGTGCCAGCAGTGGGTACAGGGGAAGCGGCTACACCTTC. This sequence encodes CASSGYRGSGYTF. The chain joins TRBV6-1 to TRBJ1-2; 7 bases fit TRBD1. Germline CDR1 reads MNHNS; CDR2 reads SASEGT. V lost 4 bases and J lost 8; bases outside the gene matches: 7. The CDR3 totals 13 residues.

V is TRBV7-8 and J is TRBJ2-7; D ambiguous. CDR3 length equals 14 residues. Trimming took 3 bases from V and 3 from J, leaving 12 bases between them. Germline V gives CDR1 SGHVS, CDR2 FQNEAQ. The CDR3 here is CASSLNTPVYEQYF. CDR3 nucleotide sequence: TGTGCCAGCAGCTTGAACACGCCTGTCTACGAGCAGTACTTC.

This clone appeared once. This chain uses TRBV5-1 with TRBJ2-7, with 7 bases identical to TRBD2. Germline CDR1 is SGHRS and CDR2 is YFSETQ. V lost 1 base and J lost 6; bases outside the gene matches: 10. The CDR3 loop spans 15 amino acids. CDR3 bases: TGCGCCAGCAGCTTGAGAGTAGCGGGCCTCTTCGAGCAGTACTTC. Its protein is CASSLRVAGLFEQYF. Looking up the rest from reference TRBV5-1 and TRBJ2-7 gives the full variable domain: KAGVTQTPRYLIKTRGQQVTLSCSPISGHRSVSWYQQTPGQGLQFLFEYFSETQRNKGNFPGRFSGRQFSNSRSEMNVSTLELGDSALYLCASSLRVAGLFEQYFGPGTRLTVT.